This T cell receptor beta chain originates from a study of T-cell memory formation after mild COVID-19. The length of the CDR3 is 15 residues. Trimming pared 4 bases from V and 8 bases from J, leaving 17 bases between. Germline CDR1 is LGHDT and CDR2 is YNNKEL (reference sequence). Each CDR3 protein gets one entry after TCRdb re-called the 5' RACE reads with MiXCR. The sample has 400,000 to 500,000 distinct CDR3 sequences, 20% to 30% seen once. This clonotype was seen only a few times. Material: PBMCs or a T cell subset sorted from them (not recorded which). The clonotype was recovered from an adult woman who had mild COVID-19 (a few samples of this study predate the infection). Cell type and time point are not known. The V gene is TRBV3-1, the J gene TRBJ2-2, with a possible D match to TRBD2 (5 bases). CDR3 amino acids: CASSPPTTTTGELFF. The CDR3 DNA reads as TGTGCCAGCAGCCCACCTACGACTACGACAGGGGAGCTGTTTTTT. The full variable domain, rest sourced from reference TRBV3-1 and TRBJ2-2, is DTAVSQTPKYLVTQMGNDKSIKCEQNLGHDTMYWYKQDSKKFLKIMFSYNNKELIINETVPNRFSPKSPDKAHLNLHINSLELGDSAVYFCASSPPTTTTGELFFGEGSRLTVL.